These T cell receptor beta chains were read from a single sample in a study of cytomegalovirus exposure and HLA in healthy donors. The data were produced by immunoSEQ multiplex PCR, yet TCRdb's version contains in-frame clones alone and is incomplete. The sample gives 150,000 to 200,000 clones, around 83% of which show up once; roughly 4.5% is in the top ten. The sequenced sample was PBMCs. The source is a middle-aged man in good health and CMV-seropositive. Each CDR3 is given with its conserved first and last residue. A D gene is named only where the DNA matches it firmly. Size is stated for part of the rows, as once, few or many counts, or as a class when the clone is expanded.

v_call	clone_size	d_call	j_call	cdr3_aa	cdr3_nt
TRBV15	NA	NA	TRBJ2-5	CATSNRRGQETQYF	TGTGCCACCAGCAATCGTAGGGGGCAAGAGACCCAGTACTTC
TRBV7-8	NA	TRBD1	TRBJ2-7	CASSLDRGLYEQYF	TGTGCCAGCAGCTTAGACAGGGGGCTATACGAGCAGTACTTC
TRBV7-6	NA	TRBD2	TRBJ2-1	CASSLAGLAGNYNEQFF	TGTGCCAGCAGCTTAGCGGGACTAGCGGGTAACTACAATGAGCAGTTCTTC
TRBV10-3	NA	NA	TRBJ1-6	CATATSPSDNSPLHF	TGTGCCACCGCTACCTCCCCCTCGGATAATTCACCCCTCCACTTT
TRBV5-6	NA	TRBD2	TRBJ2-7	CASSFPGTSAYEQYF	TGTGCCAGCAGCTTCCCCGGGACTAGCGCCTACGAGCAGTACTTC
TRBV27	few	NA	TRBJ2-7	CASSLSGRAYEQYF	TGTGCCAGCAGTTTAAGTGGCAGGGCTTACGAGCAGTACTTC
TRBV29-1	NA	TRBD1	TRBJ1-5	CSVTGGGGNQPQHF	TGCAGCGTTACAGGGGGCGGGGGGAATCAGCCCCAGCATTTT
TRBV18	NA	TRBD2	TRBJ2-7	CASSPPREGLYEQYF	TGTGCCAGCTCACCACCCCGGGAGGGCCTATACGAGCAGTACTTC
TRBV28	NA	NA	TRBJ2-6	CASSLLSGGSSGANVLTF	TGTGCCAGCAGTTTACTTTCTGGTGGCAGCTCTGGGGCCAACGTCCTGACTTTC
TRBV28	once	TRBD1	TRBJ2-2	CASSRGPGTAYFGELFF	TGTGCCAGCAGTCGAGGGCCCGGGACAGCTTACTTCGGGGAGCTGTTTTTT
TRBV28	NA	NA	TRBJ1-1	CASSFGPGAFF	TGTGCCAGCAGTTTTGGCCCCGGGGCTTTCTTT
TRBV19	NA	TRBD2	TRBJ2-5	CASRKRGGVVEGETQYF	TGTGCCAGTCGCAAACGGGGGGGGGTGGTTGAGGGAGAGACCCAGTACTTC
TRBV30	once	NA	TRBJ1-1	CAWSFLGGTEAFF	TGTGCCTGGAGTTTTTTGGGGGGGACTGAAGCTTTCTTT
TRBV6-5	NA	TRBD1	TRBJ2-5	CASSRGQAQETQYF	TGTGCCAGCAGTCGAGGACAGGCCCAAGAGACCCAGTACTTC
TRBV5-1	NA	TRBD2	TRBJ2-1	CASSSRTSGMGGGEQFF	TGCGCCAGCAGCTCCAGGACTAGCGGGATGGGCGGAGGTGAGCAGTTCTTC
TRBV27	NA	TRBD1	TRBJ1-1	CASSLSIRTGYTEAFF	TGTGCCAGCAGTTTATCGATTAGGACAGGGTATACTGAAGCTTTCTTT
TRBV2	NA	TRBD2	TRBJ2-3	CASSPGLADIDTQYF	TGTGCCAGCTCCCCGGGACTAGCGGACATAGATACGCAGTATTTT
TRBV19	NA	NA	TRBJ2-7	CASSPSVAYEQYF	TGTGCCAGTAGTCCCTCGGTAGCCTACGAGCAGTACTTC
TRBV29-1	NA	NA	TRBJ1-2	CSVEQADHYGYTF	TGCAGCGTTGAGCAGGCAGACCACTATGGCTACACCTTC
TRBV5-6	NA	TRBD1	TRBJ1-2	CASSTGQVGSRDTF	TGTGCCAGCAGCACTGGACAGGTGGGGTCCAGGGACACCTTC
TRBV5-1	NA	TRBD1	TRBJ2-7	CASSLAWDSSYEQYF	TGCGCCAGCAGCTTGGCTTGGGACAGCTCCTACGAGCAGTACTTC
TRBV9	NA	TRBD1	TRBJ2-2	CASSGRDRVFVGELFF	TGTGCCAGCAGCGGAAGGGACAGGGTCTTTGTCGGGGAGCTGTTTTTT
TRBV18	once	TRBD1	TRBJ1-2	CASSLGQGSVGYTF	TGTGCCAGCTCACTCGGACAGGGATCGGTCGGCTACACCTTC
TRBV5-5	NA	NA	TRBJ1-1	CASSIRGGNTEAFF	TGTGCCAGCAGTATAAGGGGGGGAAACACTGAAGCTTTCTTT
TRBV6-1	NA	TRBD1	TRBJ1-1	CASKSDRAGRTEAFF	TGTGCCAGCAAAAGTGACAGGGCCGGAAGGACTGAAGCTTTCTTT
TRBV5-1	NA	NA	TRBJ2-2	CASSLGLPRSSGELFF	TGCGCCAGCAGCTTGGGCCTACCAAGAAGTTCCGGGGAGCTGTTTTTT
TRBV7-7	NA	TRBD1	TRBJ2-7	CASPAGGHEQYF	TGTGCCAGCCCAGCAGGGGGCCACGAGCAGTACTTC
TRBV7-9	NA	TRBD2	TRBJ2-7	CASSSPLAGGYAYEQYF	TGTGCCAGCAGCTCCCCCCTAGCGGGGGGGTACGCCTACGAGCAGTACTTC
TRBV7-8	NA	NA	TRBJ1-4	CASSLQGATNEKLLF	TGTGCCAGCAGCCTACAGGGAGCAACTAATGAAAAACTGCTTTTT
TRBV29-1	NA	NA	TRBJ2-7	CSVEDPDRAGEQYF	TGCAGCGTTGAAGATCCAGACAGGGCGGGGGAGCAGTACTTC
TRBV6-5	NA	TRBD2	TRBJ2-7	CASSSLAGAIGEQYF	TGTGCCAGCAGTTCTCTAGCGGGAGCAATAGGCGAGCAGTACTTC
TRBV5-6	NA	NA	TRBJ2-7	CASSFWLVAGDEDEQYF	TGTGCCAGCAGCTTTTGGTTGGTAGCAGGGGATGAAGACGAGCAGTACTTC
TRBV27	once	TRBD2	TRBJ2-7	CASGLVGSYEQYF	TGTGCCAGCGGACTAGTGGGATCCTACGAGCAGTACTTC
TRBV9	NA	NA	TRBJ2-3	CASSVGRVTQRTDTQYF	TGTGCCAGCAGCGTAGGCCGTGTCACGCAACGGACAGATACGCAGTATTTT
TRBV28	NA	TRBD1	TRBJ1-2	CASSFQGANYGYTF	TGTGCCAGCAGTTTTCAGGGGGCAAACTATGGCTACACCTTC
TRBV4-3	NA	TRBD1	TRBJ2-5	CASSQGGGVRETQYF	TGCGCCAGCAGCCAAGGAGGGGGCGTTAGAGAGACCCAGTACTTC
TRBV28	NA	TRBD2	TRBJ2-1	CASSRLAGVVDNEQFF	TGTGCCAGCAGTCGCCTGGCGGGAGTGGTAGACAATGAGCAGTTCTTC
TRBV6-6	NA	NA	TRBJ1-1	CASSSPNTEAFF	TGTGCCAGCAGTTCTCCGAACACTGAAGCTTTCTTT
TRBV4-1	once	TRBD2	TRBJ2-5	CASSQGHSSGVFQETQYF	TGCGCCAGCAGCCAAGGACACTCTAGCGGGGTTTTCCAAGAGACCCAGTACTTC
TRBV7-8	NA	TRBD1	TRBJ1-4	CASSETGFNEKLFF	TGTGCCAGCAGCGAGACAGGGTTTAATGAAAAACTGTTTTTT
TRBV5-6	NA	TRBD1	TRBJ2-3	CASSPWGQELTDTQYF	TGTGCCAGCAGCCCCTGGGGACAGGAGCTCACAGATACGCAGTATTTT
TRBV28	few	NA	TRBJ1-1	CASSQLRVEAFF	TGTGCCAGCAGTCAACTCAGGGTTGAAGCTTTCTTT
TRBV6-5	NA	NA	TRBJ2-7	CASRQGHEQYF	TGTGCCAGCAGACAGGGCCACGAGCAGTACTTC
TRBV7-9	NA	NA	TRBJ2-1	CASSFNTEISYNEQFF	TGTGCCAGCAGCTTTAACACGGAGATCTCCTACAATGAGCAGTTCTTC
TRBV7-2	few	NA	TRBJ1-4	CASSLAPGVREKLFF	TGTGCCAGCAGCTTAGCACCAGGGGTGAGGGAAAAACTGTTTTTT
TRBV10-3	NA	TRBD1	TRBJ2-7	CAIKDGTGTHYEQYF	TGTGCCATCAAGGACGGGACAGGGACCCACTACGAGCAGTACTTC
TRBV6-1	NA	TRBD1	TRBJ2-5	CASSKNRGEETQYF	TGTGCCAGCAGCAAAAACAGGGGTGAAGAGACCCAGTACTTC
TRBV5-1	NA	TRBD2	TRBJ2-2	CASRNLPGLAGGQTGELFF	TGCGCCAGCAGAAATCTTCCGGGACTAGCGGGGGGGCAAACCGGGGAGCTGTTTTTT
TRBV4-1	NA	TRBD2	TRBJ2-7	CASSRESSGGAYEQYF	TGCGCCAGCAGCCGAGAATCTAGCGGGGGGGCCTACGAGCAGTACTTC
TRBV6-5	few	NA	TRBJ1-2	CASRDNNYGYTF	TGTGCCAGCAGGGACAATAACTATGGCTACACCTTC
TRBV7-9	NA	TRBD1	TRBJ1-2	CASSRTGYGYTF	TGTGCCAGCAGTAGGACAGGTTATGGCTACACCTTC
TRBV27	NA	TRBD2	TRBJ2-1	CASSSLAGGDNEQFF	TGTGCCAGCAGTTCGCTAGCGGGAGGGGACAATGAGCAGTTCTTC
TRBV7-9	NA	TRBD1	TRBJ1-5	CASSKGQGEYSNQPQHF	TGTGCCAGCAGCAAGGGACAGGGAGAATATAGCAATCAGCCCCAGCATTTT
TRBV5-6	NA	TRBD1	TRBJ2-7	CASSFRVLQGAHEQYF	TGTGCCAGCAGCTTCAGGGTCCTACAGGGGGCTCACGAGCAGTACTTC
TRBV5-1	NA	NA	TRBJ2-7	CASSYHLGVSYEQYF	TGCGCCAGCAGCTACCATCTAGGGGTTTCCTACGAGCAGTACTTC
TRBV6-1	NA	NA	TRBJ1-2	CASSETRAGVGYTF	TGTGCCAGCAGTGAAACCCGGGCAGGGGTTGGCTACACCTTC
TRBV9	NA	NA	TRBJ2-5	CASNPLGGGETQYF	TGTGCCAGCAACCCACTCGGGGGTGGGGAGACCCAGTACTTC
TRBV19	NA	TRBD1	TRBJ1-2	CASSIAGTGGVGGYTF	TGTGCCAGTAGTATAGCGGGGACAGGAGGGGTGGGTGGCTACACCTTC
TRBV9	NA	NA	TRBJ1-5	CASSVGGYSNQPQHF	TGTGCCAGCAGCGTTGGGGGGTATAGCAATCAGCCCCAGCATTTT